This TCR beta chain is from a study of T cell repertoires in cytomegalovirus infection. Findings and caveats of the study: The cumulative frequency of public TCR beta families identified carriers of CMV plus the relevant HLA.

TCRdb recomputed calls from the reads with MiXCR, one row per CDR3 protein. The table shows fewer than 550,000 distinct CDR3 sequences, with 11% occurring only once. This clonotype was detected many times. Its antigen is not known. The V gene lost 2 bases and the J gene lost 6 bases, with 12 bases spanning the gap. The CDR3 contains 14 residues. Germline CDR1 reads SGHTA; CDR2 reads FQGTGA. The TCR comes from a human donor in good health (CMV status not recorded). Some clones in this sample may be carry-over from other donors' samples. This chain joins TRBV7-3 and TRBJ2-3, with D hard to call. Input material: PBMCs. CDR3 nucleotide sequence: TGTGCCAGCAGCTTAGGTTCTGGGTCCGATACGCAGTATTTT. Translation: CASSLGSGSDTQYF.